These 13 T cell receptor beta chains were sequenced from one sample in a study of patients and donors after allogeneic stem cell transplantation. TCRdb re-called the RT-PCR reads with MiXCR, one entry per CDR3 protein. Among 200,000 to 250,000 distinct CDR3 sequences listed, 14% were seen once. Sequencing was performed on blood, either unsorted or a sorted T cell fraction (not recorded which). Receptors were obtained from a human donor who was either an allogeneic HSCT recipient or a stem cell or donor lymphocyte infusion donor (not recorded which). It is not recorded whose cells these are; they may come from a transplant donor.

The chain links TRBV6-1 to TRBJ1-6, with 11 positions matching TRBD1. Germline V gene lookup returns CDR1 MNHNS and CDR2 SASEGT. Losses at the gene ends were 5 bases for V and 9 bases for J; bases not matched to a gene: 3. The CDR3 totals 14 residues. The CDR3 reads CASSQGQGVSPLHF. The CDR3 DNA is TGTGCCAGCAGTCAGGGACAGGGGGTTTCACCCCTCCACTTT.

This clonotype was counted between two and nine times. V and J are TRBV6-1 and TRBJ1-2; no clear D gene. V lost 7 bases and J lost 4, with 13 bases in between. Germline V lookup: CDR1 MNHNS, CDR2 SASEGT. This CDR3 is built from 13 residues. The CDR3 coding sequence is TGTGCCAGCACCTTGACGGTCACCTATGGCTACACCTTC. It is translated as CASTLTVTYGYTF.

The table lists this clonotype with many counts. The chain is built from TRBV6-1 and TRBJ2-1, with 12 nucleotides matching TRBD2. The CDR3 totals 15 residues. CDR1 is MNHNS, CDR2 SASEGT, per germline. V shed 6 bases, J shed 7 bases, and the junction held 7 bases outside the gene matches. The CDR3 sequence: CASSWTSGASNEQFF. CDR3 DNA: TGTGCCAGCAGCTGGACTAGCGGGGCTAGTAATGAGCAGTTCTTC.

This clonotype has only one observation. V and J are TRBV2 and TRBJ2-4; the D gene is possibly TRBD1 (5 bases). This CDR3 region has 14 residues. Trimming left V 6 bases short and J 7 bases short, with 16 bases between. CDR1 is SNHLY, CDR2 FYNNEI, per germline. The CDR3 sequence: CASSPRGLGNIQYF. The CDR3 nucleotides read TGTGCCAGCAGCCCAAGGGGCCTGGGGAACATTCAGTACTTC.

The chain employs TRBV18 and TRBJ2-2; 7 bases map to TRBD1. Germline CDR1 KGHSH, CDR2 LQKENI. V gave up 5 bases and J gave up 4 bases; unmatched junction bases: 7. The CDR3 runs to 15 residues. CDR3 sequence (DNA): TGTGCCAGCTCAATCGACAGGGCTGGCACCGGGGAGCTGTTTTTT. Translated, it gives CASSIDRAGTGELFF.

The chain carries TRBV6-1 and TRBJ1-3; tentatively, D is TRBD1 (6 bases). The CDR3 contains 15 residues. Trimming took off 5 bases at V and 0 bases at J, with 11 bases between the two ends. CDR1 and CDR2 (germline): MNHNS, SASEGT. CDR3 coding DNA: TGTGCCAGCAGTCAGAACAGGGTCTCTGGAAACACCATATATTTT. This translates into CASSQNRVSGNTIYF.

V and J are TRBV7-6 and TRBJ1-1, with a tentative D call TRBD1 (6 bases). This CDR3 spans 16 amino acids. Trimming removed 2 bases from V and 2 bases from J, with 15 bases in between. Germline V gene sequence: CDR1 SGHVS, CDR2 FNYEAQ. CDR3 amino acids: CASSLRPLDRNTEAFF. The CDR3 nucleotides read TGTGCCAGCAGCTTACGGCCACTGGACAGAAACACTGAAGCTTTCTTT.

The chain has TRBV20-1 and TRBJ2-3; 8 bases fit TRBD2. After removal of 6 bases from V and 4 bases from J, the junction contained 21 bases not matched to a gene. The CDR3 length is 18 residues. The germline V gene encodes CDR1 DFQATT and CDR2 SNEGSKA (reference sequence). CDR3 nucleotides: TGCAGTGCCGACCTCGCGGCGGGGGGCCCTCGTGTGGCAGATACGCAGTATTTT. Residues: CSADLAAGGPRVADTQYF.

This clonotype was observed a few times. The J gene is TRBJ2-2, the V gene TRBV7-9, with 14 positions matching TRBD2. The J segment lost 3 bases and the V segment lost 5 bases, leaving 5 bases of the junction unmatched. Germline values: CDR1 SEHNR, CDR2 FQNEAQ (reference sequence). The CDR3 loop spans 17 amino acids. The DNA of the CDR3 is TGTGCCAGCAGCCCTCGACTAGCGGGGGGGCACACCGGGGAGCTGTTTTTT. Residues: CASSPRLAGGHTGELFF.

This clonotype occurred a few times. The CDR3 here is CASSKERGANYGYTF. CDR3 DNA sequence: TGTGCCAGCAGCAAAGAGAGGGGTGCTAACTATGGCTACACCTTC. The rearrangement joins TRBV21-1 to TRBJ1-2; the D call of TRBD1 is as the table states it, not checked on the DNA. TRBV21-1 is flagged as a pseudogene. The CDR3 spans 15 residues.

The chain combines TRBV14 with TRBJ2-3; 8 positions match TRBD2. CDR1 is SGHDN and CDR2 is FVKESK in the germline V gene. This CDR3 contains 17 residues. The V gene end was trimmed by 4 bases and the J gene end by 4 bases; junction bases not matched to a gene: 13. The CDR3 sequence is CASSRRQRTSMADTQYF. The DNA for the CDR3 is TGTGCCAGCAGCCGCAGGCAGAGGACTAGCATGGCAGATACGCAGTATTTT.

J is TRBJ2-6 and V is TRBV5-1, with 9 bases matching TRBD1. The CDR3 spans 15 residues. Unmatched junction bases numbered 1, after V lost 0 bases and J lost 6 bases. Germline values: CDR1 SGHRS, CDR2 YFSETQ. The CDR3 sequence is CASSLGTGEANVLTF. CDR3 bases: TGCGCCAGCAGCTTGGGGACAGGGGAGGCCAACGTCCTGACTTTC. Based on the CDR3 plus reference TRBV5-1 and TRBJ2-6, the full variable domain is KAGVTQTPRYLIKTRGQQVTLSCSPISGHRSVSWYQQTPGQGLQFLFEYFSETQRNKGNFPGRFSGRQFSNSRSEMNVSTLELGDSALYLCASSLGTGEANVLTFGAGSRLTVL.

This clonotype was observed a handful of times. The chain joins TRBV25-1 to TRBJ2-3; D not resolved. Germline V lookup: CDR1 MGHDK, CDR2 SYGVNS. V lost 4 bases, J lost 3 bases, and 8 bases lay in between. This CDR3 has 13 amino acids. The CDR3 bases are TGTGCCAGCAGTGTACAGAGGACAGATACGCAGTATTTT. It specifies CASSVQRTDTQYF. The complete variable domain, with remaining parts taken from reference TRBV25-1 and TRBJ2-3, reads EADIYQTPRYLVIGTGKKITLECSQTMGHDKMYWYQQDPGMELHLIHYSYGVNSTEKGDLSSESTVSRIRTEHFPLTLESARPSHTSQYLCASSVQRTDTQYFGPGTRLTVL.